This passage covers 13 T cell receptor beta chains from one sample sequenced in a study of spatial heterogeneity in lung cancer. Noted time point: sample taken at primary tumor resection. In TCRdb, the 5' RACE reads were re-called with MiXCR into one record per CDR3 protein. The sample carries some 9,600 distinct CDR3 sequences, roughly 6% recorded once. The sequencing used normal lung tissue next to the tumor, collected at surgery. These receptors were collected from a male donor with early-stage non-small cell lung cancer.

This clonotype was seen repeatedly, ten times or more. The V call is TRBV5-1, the J call TRBJ2-1, with 7 bases fitting TRBD2. V lost 4 bases, J lost 8 bases, and 12 bases stayed unmatched. In germline, CDR1 is SGHRS, CDR2 YFSETQ. This CDR3 is 15 amino acids long. The CDR3 nucleotides are TGCGCCAGCAGCGCGGGAGCGGGCGGGAGCGATGAGCAGTTCTTC. This translates into CASSAGAGGSDEQFF.

This clonotype was found many times. V gene TRBV20-1 combines with J gene TRBJ2-1; 10 bases agree with TRBD2. The germline gives CDR1 DFQATT, CDR2 SNEGSKA (reference sequence). The trim removed 5 bases at V and 0 bases at J, leaving 7 bases unmatched. CDR3 length: 16 residues. CDR3 sequence: CSAGSGRASSYNEQFF. In DNA, the CDR3 is TGCAGTGCTGGGAGCGGGAGGGCCAGCTCCTACAATGAGCAGTTCTTC.

This clonotype ranks as medium-sized. The V gene is TRBV12-3 or TRBV12-4, the J gene TRBJ1-4; D is undetermined. The CDR3 consists of 15 residues. V dropped 6 bases and J dropped 6 bases, with 17 bases sitting between them. CDR3 sequence: CASSSSLGKDEKLFF. The CDR3 DNA reads TGTGCCAGCAGCTCCTCTTTGGGGAAGGATGAAAAACTGTTTTTT.

This clonotype was detected many times. The rearrangement links TRBV20-1 to TRBJ2-3; perhaps D is TRBD1 or TRBD2 (5 bases each). Deletions cut 1 base from V and 4 bases from J, with 12 bases between. This CDR3 has 14 amino acids. Per the germline V gene, CDR1 is DFQATT and CDR2 is SNEGSKA (reference sequence). CDR3 protein: CSARVRDGPDTQYF. The DNA of the CDR3 is TGCAGTGCTAGAGTCCGGGACGGTCCAGATACGCAGTATTTT.

In this sample, this clonotype turned up many times. The chain is built from TRBV7-2 and TRBJ2-3; 9 bases align to TRBD2. Germline CDR1 and CDR2: SGHTA and FQGNSA. This CDR3 has 17 amino acids. With 10 bases clipped from V and 1 base from J, the junction kept 15 bases outside the gene matches. The CDR3 DNA reads as TGTGCCATCCGAGTTTATGAGCGGGGGGATGGCACAGATACGCAGTATTTT. Translating it yields CAIRVYERGDGTDTQYF.

This clonotype was seen only a few times. This chain links TRBV5-1 with TRBJ2-7; 7 bases map to TRBD1. V gave up 2 bases and J gave up 10 bases; unmatched junction bases: 12. The CDR3 runs 14 residues. Germline V gene sequence: CDR1 SGHRS, CDR2 YFSETQ. In nucleotides, the CDR3 is TGCGCCAGCAGCTTAGAACCCGGGACAGCTTCACAGTACTTC. Translating gives CASSLEPGTASQYF.

The chain carries TRBV28 and TRBJ2-3; 7 nucleotides match TRBD2. Trimming took 5 bases from V and 2 from J; bases not matched to a gene: 4. Germline V gene sequence: CDR1 MDHEN, CDR2 SYDVKM. CDR3 size: 14 residues. CDR3 sequence (DNA): TGTGCCAGCAGTCCAGGGACTAACACAGATACGCAGTATTTT. This sequence encodes CASSPGTNTDTQYF.

This clonotype was seen repeatedly, ten times or more. The chain couples TRBV20-1 to TRBJ2-1; TRBD2 aligns across 12 bases. The CDR3 extends over 13 amino acids. Germline CDR1 reads DFQATT; CDR2 reads SNEGSKA (reference sequence). The V gene end was trimmed by 6 bases and the J gene end by 6 bases; junction bases not matched to a gene: 3. The DNA of the CDR3 is TGCAGTGCCAGGACTAGCGGGGTCAATGAGCAGTTCTTC. It codes for CSARTSGVNEQFF.

This clonotype was recorded at least ten times. The chain joins TRBV12-3 or TRBV12-4 to TRBJ1-2; TRBD1 is a possible D gene (6 bases). The CDR3 loop spans 15 amino acids. Trimming removed 6 bases from V and 2 bases from J, with 16 bases in between. CDR3 residues: CASSEGQLLNYGYTF. Here the CDR3 DNA reads TGTGCCAGCAGCGAAGGACAGCTACTCAACTATGGCTACACCTTC.

This clonotype has more than one count but fewer than ten. The chain employs TRBV6-4 and TRBJ2-3; possibly TRBD2 for D (6 bases). V was pared by 3 bases and J by 0 bases, with 10 bases between. CDR3 length: 15 residues. Germline CDR1 MRHNA, CDR2 SNTAGT. The CDR3 is CASSEGSGSTDTQYF. The CDR3 bases are TGTGCCAGCAGTGAAGGTAGCGGTAGCACAGATACGCAGTATTTT.

This clonotype was recorded many times. This chain uses TRBV13 with TRBJ2-7, with D perhaps TRBD1 (6 bases). Trimming cost V 5 bases and J 2 bases, with 13 bases left between them. The CDR3 covers 14 residues. Germline V gene lookup returns CDR1 PRHDT and CDR2 FYEKMQ (reference sequence). The chain's CDR3 is CASSPGQRTYEQYF. The CDR3 DNA sequence: TGTGCCAGCAGCCCCGGACAGAGGACCTACGAGCAGTACTTC.

This clonotype was detected ten times or more. The chain carries TRBV11-2 and TRBJ2-3, with D tentatively TRBD2 (5 bases). With 1 base removed from V and 6 bases from J, the gap between germline ends came to 11 bases. Germline assignment: CDR1 SGHAT and CDR2 FQNNGV. This CDR3 region has 14 residues. CDR3: CASSLVSAGDTQYF. The CDR3 DNA sequence: TGTGCCAGCAGCTTAGTTAGTGCGGGTGATACGCAGTATTTT.

This clonotype was counted ten times or more. V gene TRBV18 combines with J gene TRBJ1-3; no firm D call. The CDR3 spans 16 residues. V lost 2 bases to trimming and J lost 0 bases, with 11 bases between them. CDR1 is KGHSH, CDR2 LQKENI, per germline. The CDR3 protein is CASSPKLSHSGNTIYF. The CDR3 nucleotides read TGTGCCAGCTCACCAAAGCTCAGCCACTCTGGAAACACCATATATTTT.